This T cell receptor (beta chain) was profiled in a study of blood T cell repertoires in COVID-19. At the level of the study: In each case, the material was cDNA or gDNA derived from T cells, B-cell-depleted T cells, or PBMCs.

The CDR3 extends over 14 amino acids. The germline gives CDR1 SGHRS, CDR2 YFSETQ. V dropped 0 bases and J dropped 6; count of bases not matched to a gene: 3. Per the study methods: Amplification with reference gene primers provided the estimates of nucleated cell counts. Sequencing was performed with immunoSEQ multiplex PCR; in TCRdb, only in-frame clones are kept and a portion is missing. V and J calls and clone size are those listed in that table; D and trimming were worked out from the DNA. The sample yields roughly 250,000 clones, under 90% seen once. The V gene is TRBV5-1, the J gene TRBJ1-2, with 9 nucleotides matching TRBD1. The origin of this receptor is a human donor in a cohort sampled during active COVID-19. Sequenced: peripheral blood. CDR3: CASSLEWTGDGYTF. CDR3 DNA sequence: TGCGCCAGCAGCTTGGAGTGGACAGGGGATGGCTACACCTTC.